Each of the 8 T cell receptor beta chains below was sequenced from the same sample in a study of T cell changes during pregnancy in multiple sclerosis. Assay: immunoSEQ multiplex PCR; the TCRdb copy retains only in-frame clones and omits some. The repertoire holds around 73,000 clones, with about 92% as singletons. The sequencing used peripheral blood, collected in the third trimester of pregnancy. These receptor sequences come from a female donor in good health, enrolled as a control in a pregnancy study.

The chain employs TRBV7-8 and TRBJ2-7; 7 nucleotides line up with TRBD2. CDR3 size: 15 residues. Trimming at V came to 3 bases and at J to 2 bases, leaving 7 bases not matched to a gene. CDR1 and CDR2 (germline): SGHVS, FQNEAQ. This CDR3 reads CASSLSGLGAYEQYF. The CDR3, as DNA: TGTGCCAGCAGCTTGAGCGGACTAGGCGCCTACGAGCAGTACTTC. Complete variable domain (other parts from reference TRBV7-8 and TRBJ2-7): GAGVSQSPRYKVAKRGQDVALRCDPISGHVSLFWYQQALGQGPEFLTYFQNEAQLDKSGLPSDRFFAERPEGSVSTLKIQRTQQEDSAVYLCASSLSGLGAYEQYFGPGTRLTVT.

This clone has a single count. The rearrangement links TRBV28 to TRBJ1-1, with D hard to call. Per germline, CDR1 MDHEN and CDR2 SYDVKM. V was pared by 6 bases and J by 4 bases, with 12 bases between. The CDR3 extends over 13 amino acids. For the CDR3, the DNA is TGTGCCAGCAGGTCCGGGGTTTTCACTGAAGCTTTCTTT. This gives the protein CASRSGVFTEAFF.

The chain combines TRBV19 with TRBJ2-5; a possible D gene is TRBD1 (6 bases). Germline V gene sequence: CDR1 LNHDA, CDR2 SQIVND (reference sequence). Trimming stripped 5 bases from V and 0 bases from J, with 19 bases between. This CDR3 is built from 17 residues. DNA of the CDR3: TGTGCCAGTAGTCTCCACTCAACCGGGGACAACCAAGAGACCCAGTACTTC. It is translated as CASSLHSTGDNQETQYF.

This rearrangement joins TRBV19 to TRBJ1-1; 11 positions match TRBD1. Germline CDR1 LNHDA, CDR2 SQIVND (reference sequence). The CDR3 is 16 amino acids. V shed 5 bases, J shed 1 base, and the junction held 6 bases outside the gene matches. The CDR3 bases are TGTGCCAGTAGTCGGGACAGGGGGTTAACGAACACTGAAGCTTTCTTT. Translation: CASSRDRGLTNTEAFF.

The chain couples TRBV6-1 to TRBJ2-7; possible D gene TRBD1, 7 bases. Germline V gives CDR1 MNHNS, CDR2 SASEGT. The CDR3 consists of 13 residues. Trimming removed 10 bases from V and 3 bases from J, with 16 bases in between. The CDR3 loop is CAILSRGDYEQYF. CDR3 nucleotides: TGTGCCATCCTTAGCAGGGGGGACTACGAGCAGTACTTC.

In DNA form, the CDR3 reads TGCAGCGCCATACAGGGGCGGGAGCTGTTTTTT. As protein: CSAIQGRELFF. The chain links TRBV29-1 to TRBJ2-2, with 7 bases matching TRBD1. This CDR3 is 11 amino acids long. Germline V gene lookup returns CDR1 SQVTM and CDR2 ANQGSEA. J gave up 9 bases and V 7 bases, and 5 bases lay outside the gene matches.

This rearrangement joins TRBV18 to TRBJ2-3; 13 bases agree with TRBD2. Germline CDR1 reads KGHSH; CDR2 reads LQKENI. The CDR3 spans 18 residues. J was trimmed by 6 bases and V by 6 bases; bases with no gene match: 15. As DNA, the CDR3 is TGTGCCAGCTCTTGGACTAGCGGGGGCCACCCCCGATCGGATACGCAGTATTTT. Its protein is CASSWTSGGHPRSDTQYF.

V gene TRBV5-1 combines with J gene TRBJ2-5; the match to TRBD1 covers 8 bases. This CDR3 region has 16 residues. The junction had 11 bases not matched to a gene; V was cut back by 2 bases and J by 5 bases. CDR1 is SGHRS and CDR2 is YFSETQ in the germline V gene. The CDR3 nucleotides read TGCGCCAGCAGCTTACGGGCAGGGGGCATTGGGGAGACCCAGTACTTC. Translated, it gives CASSLRAGGIGETQYF.